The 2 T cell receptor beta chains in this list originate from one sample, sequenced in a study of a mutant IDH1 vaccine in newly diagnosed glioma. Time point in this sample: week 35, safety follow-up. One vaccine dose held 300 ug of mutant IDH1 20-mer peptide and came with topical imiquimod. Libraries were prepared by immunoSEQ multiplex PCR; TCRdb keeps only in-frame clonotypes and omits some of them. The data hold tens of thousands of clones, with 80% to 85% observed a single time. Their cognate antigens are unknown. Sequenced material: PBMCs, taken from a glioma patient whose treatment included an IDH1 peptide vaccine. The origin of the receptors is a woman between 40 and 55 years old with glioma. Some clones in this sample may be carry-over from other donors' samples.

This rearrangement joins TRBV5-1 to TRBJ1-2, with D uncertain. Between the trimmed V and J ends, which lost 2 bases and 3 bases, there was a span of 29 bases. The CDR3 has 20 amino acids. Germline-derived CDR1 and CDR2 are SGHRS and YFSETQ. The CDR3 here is CASSLMKGRRAGIFDYGYTF. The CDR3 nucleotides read TGCGCCAGCAGCTTAATGAAGGGTCGGCGCGCCGGAATTTTTGACTATGGCTACACCTTC.

CDR3 residues: CASSHGRGTSEDEQYF. CDR3 nucleotide sequence: TGCGCCAGCAGCCATGGCCGTGGGACTAGCGAGGACGAGCAGTACTTC. The rearrangement uses TRBV5-1 and TRBJ2-7; 10 nucleotides agree with TRBD2. The junction had 12 bases not matched to a gene; V was cut back by 4 bases and J by 5 bases. The germline V gene encodes CDR1 SGHRS and CDR2 YFSETQ. This CDR3 has 16 residues.